This passage covers 13 T cell receptor beta chains from one sample sequenced in a study of T cell responses to AZD1222 COVID-19 vaccine. The protocol was immunoSEQ multiplex PCR, while the TCRdb copy is restricted to in-frame clones and leaves out a portion. This repertoire shows 120,000 or so clones, approximately 90% found once; its top ten account for 8.5% to 14%. The material was peripheral blood, obtained on day 0 of MenACWY control vaccination. The receptor set was obtained from an adult in good health.

The chain combines TRBV5-5 with TRBJ1-2; 10 bases map to TRBD1. This CDR3 is 15 amino acids long. From germline, CDR1 is SGHKS and CDR2 YYEKEE (reference sequence). V was pared by 2 bases and J by 3 bases, with 4 bases of the junction left unmatched. CDR3 protein: CASSLTGTGDYGYTF. In DNA, the CDR3 is TGTGCCAGCAGCTTAACAGGGACAGGGGACTATGGCTACACCTTC.

CDR3 coding DNA: TGCGCCAGCAGCGACACCGGGCCTCAGCCCCAGCATTTT. Its protein product is CASSDTGPQPQHF. V gene TRBV5-1 combines with J gene TRBJ1-5; D remains ambiguous. In germline, CDR1 is SGHRS, CDR2 YFSETQ. V was cut by 4 bases and J by 6 bases, with 11 bases left in between. This CDR3 is built from 13 residues.

A few counts support this clone. V and J are TRBV2 and TRBJ1-2; D gene ambiguous. From germline, CDR1 is SNHLY and CDR2 FYNNEI. This CDR3 region has 12 residues. V was shortened by 4 bases and J by 4 bases, with 7 bases between the two germline ends. CDR3 in DNA: TGTGCCAGCAGTGGGATGGCCTATGGCTACACCTTC. Translated, it gives CASSGMAYGYTF.

The chain recombines TRBV28 with TRBJ2-5, with D maybe TRBD1 (6 bases). Per the germline V gene, CDR1 is MDHEN and CDR2 is SYDVKM. Trimming left V 9 bases short and J 1 base short, with 12 bases between. The length of the CDR3 is 13 residues. Here the CDR3 DNA reads TGTGCCAGTACGAAAGGGGGCCAAGAGACCCAGTACTTC. The encoded protein is CASTKGGQETQYF.

Turning to this clone: Its ends do not fully match the called genes, so a read error is possible. The rearrangement uses TRBV6-5 and TRBJ2-3; 10 bases map to TRBD2. Germline lookup yields CDR1 MNHEY and CDR2 SVGAGI. The CDR3 covers 15 residues. CDR3 protein: CASTASGGLTDTQYF. CDR3 DNA sequence: TGTGCAAGCACGGCTAGCGGGGGACTCACAGATACGCAGTATTTT.

The genes are TRBV30 and TRBJ2-3; a weak D match, TRBD2 (5 bases). The CDR3 length is 13 residues. Germline CDR1 is GTSNPN and CDR2 is SVGIG (reference sequence). V was cut by 3 bases and J by 1 base, with 8 bases left in between. The CDR3 region is CAWSGMGTDTQYF. The CDR3 DNA reads TGTGCCTGGAGCGGGATGGGCACAGATACGCAGTATTTT. The complete variable domain, with remaining parts taken from reference TRBV30 and TRBJ2-3, reads SQTIHQWPATLVQPVGSPLSLECTVEGTSNPNLYWYRQAAGRGLQLLFYSVGIGQISSEVPQNLSASRPQDRQFILSSKKLLLSDSGFYLCAWSGMGTDTQYFGPGTRLTVL.

CDR3: CASSPYGGTYEQYF. Here the CDR3 DNA reads TGTGCCAGCAGCCCCTACGGCGGTACCTACGAGCAGTACTTC. This chain connects TRBV11-3 to TRBJ2-7; D uncertain. The CDR3 extends over 14 amino acids. CDR1 SGHNT and CDR2 YENEEA come from the germline V gene. V was shortened by 5 bases and J by 2 bases, with 13 bases between the two germline ends.

This chain links TRBV6-4 with TRBJ2-5; 8 bases fit TRBD1. CDR3 length: 15 residues. V shed 6 bases, J shed 5 bases, and the junction held 11 bases outside the gene matches. The V gene's germline CDR1 is MRHNA and CDR2 SNTAGT. The CDR3 DNA reads TGTGCCAGCAGGGAGACAGGGGTCGCTGGGGAGACCCAGTACTTC. This sequence encodes CASRETGVAGETQYF.

This chain links TRBV11-3 with TRBJ2-1, with TRBD2 identical over 8 bases. Looked up from germline, CDR1 is SGHNT and CDR2 is YENEEA. The J segment lost 9 bases and the V segment lost 5 bases, leaving 12 bases of the junction unmatched. The CDR3 covers 15 residues. CDR3 region: CASSPKTGGRVEQFF. Written as DNA, the CDR3 is TGTGCCAGCAGCCCGAAGACGGGAGGGCGGGTTGAGCAGTTCTTC.

The genes are TRBV4-3 and TRBJ2-7; weak D call: TRBD1 (5 bases). The germline V and J ends were trimmed by 1 base and 0 bases, with 7 bases remaining between them. CDR3 length: 14 amino acids. Per germline, CDR1 LGHNA and CDR2 YSLEER. The CDR3 nucleotides are TGCGCCAGCAGCCAAGTAACAGGCTCCTACGAGCAGTACTTC. Its translation is CASSQVTGSYEQYF.

CDR3 in DNA: TGTGCCAGCAACACAGGGACAGTCGATCAGCCCCAGCATTTT. Its protein is CASNTGTVDQPQHF. The V and J genes are TRBV21-1 and TRBJ1-5; the table's D gene call, TRBD1, was not cross checked with the DNA. TRBV21-1 is a recognized pseudogene. The CDR3 runs to 14 residues.

The chain carries TRBV18 and TRBJ1-4; weak D call: TRBD1 (5 bases). CDR1 is KGHSH, CDR2 LQKENI, per germline. Trimming took off 5 bases at V and 1 base at J, with 14 bases between the two ends. This CDR3 contains 16 residues. CDR3 amino acids: CASSSTRQITNEKLFF. In DNA, the CDR3 is TGTGCCAGCTCATCGACACGACAGATAACTAATGAAAAACTGTTTTTT. Full variable domain (remainder filled in from reference TRBV18 and TRBJ1-4): NAGVMQNPRHLVRRRGQEARLRCSPMKGHSHVYWYRQLPEEGLKFMVYLQKENIIDESGMPKERFSAEFPKEGPSILRIQQVVRGDSAAYFCASSSTRQITNEKLFFGSGTQLSVL.

This chain connects TRBV21-1 to TRBJ1-4; the tabulated D call, TRBD1, remains unverified against the DNA. TRBV21-1 is noted as a pseudogene. This CDR3 is built from 16 residues. CDR3 bases: TGTGCCAGCAGCAATTTAGACAGGGGGCGTTATGAAAAACTGTTTTTT. Translated: CASSNLDRGRYEKLFF.